The T cell receptor (beta chain) under discussion was sequenced for a study of OX40 agonist ivuxolimab in advanced cancers. The overall study: Patients with hepatocellular carcinoma, melanoma, renal cell or head and neck cancer made up the dose-escalation patients. Study findings and constraints: CD4+ and CD8+ blood T cells expanded clonally by week 6 at 0.1 to 3.0 mg/kg. What antigens the expanded peripheral T cells recognized was never established.

Clones were sequenced by immunoSEQ multiplex PCR, and TCRdb holds only the in-frame ones, with some missing. The sample contains approximately 11,000 clones, approximately 86% of which appear only once. Any history of autoimmune disease or systemic immunosuppression disqualified patients. The CDR3 consists of 15 residues. Germline V lookup: CDR1 SGHRS, CDR2 YFSETQ. On this clone itself: The antigen remains unidentified.

Specimen: CD4+ or CD8+ T cells sorted from blood, collected in a trial of the OX40 agonist ivuxolimab. The receptor comes from an adult with an advanced solid tumor such as melanoma, head and neck, liver or kidney cancer. The chain couples TRBV5-1 to TRBJ2-5; TRBD1 matches 9 bases. The J call may be incorrect, as the DNA end agrees better with TRBJ2-7. As DNA, the CDR3 is TGCGCCAGCAGCCCCCGGGACAGGGATTCCTACGAGCAGTACTTC. It translates to CASSPRDRDSYEQYF.